This T cell receptor (beta chain) was recorded in a study of tumor-infiltrating lymphocytes in oesophageal squamous cell carcinoma. This clonotype was counted at least ten times. TCRdb reprocessed the PCR reads via MiXCR and lists one record per CDR3 protein. This table has some 20,000 distinct CDR3 sequences, around half appearing once. V was clipped by 2 bases and J by 1 base, with 8 bases between them. CDR3 size: 14 residues. The chain recombines TRBV12-3 or TRBV12-4 with TRBJ2-5; the D is unclear. This clonotype was sampled from a male donor with esophageal squamous cell carcinoma. Sequenced material: esophageal tumor tissue. The CDR3 region has the DNA TGTGCCAGCAGTTTAAGGCACCTCCAAGAGACCCAGTACTTC. It encodes CASSLRHLQETQYF.